This is a list of T cell receptor beta chains from one sample in a study of T cells after posttransplantation cyclophosphamide. Method: immunoSEQ multiplex PCR; TCRdb's copy keeps in-frame clones and lacks some. The sample includes some 7,400 clones, 65% to 80% of them seen just once. The specimen was memory CD4+ T cells sorted from blood. All receptors come from a woman between 45 and 65 years old in good health and a related stem cell transplant donor. The CDR3 runs from the conserved cysteine through the conserved F or W. The D gene is left open where the match is weak. Clone size appears in some rows only: once, few, many, or a class for an expanded clone.

-	TRBV30	-	TRBJ1-1	16	TGTGCCTGGTCCCGAGGCCGGGTTAGGGGGAACACTGAAGCTTTCTTT	CAWSRGRVRGNTEAFF
few	TRBV15	TRBD1	TRBJ1-4	15	TGTGCCACCAGCGGCAGACAGGGGAAGGATGAAAAACTGTTTTTT	CATSGRQGKDEKLFF
-	TRBV5-1	TRBD1	TRBJ1-1	14	TGCGCCAGCAGCTCGGGACAGCCGAACACTGAAGCTTTCTTT	CASSSGQPNTEAFF
-	TRBV11-3	-	TRBJ2-2	14	TGTGCCAGCACCACAACCCCGGGGACCGGGGAGCTGTTTTTT	CASTTTPGTGELFF
once	TRBV28	-	TRBJ1-1	15	TGTGCCAGCAGTTTAAAACCCTGGGGCAACACTGAAGCTTTCTTT	CASSLKPWGNTEAFF
-	TRBV19	TRBD1	TRBJ2-2	14	TGTGCCAGTAGGGCACAGGGGGTCCCCGGGGAGCTGTTTTTT	CASRAQGVPGELFF
few	TRBV7-2	TRBD1	TRBJ1-3	15	TGTGCCAGCAGCGTGACAGGGAGCTCTGGAAACACCATATATTTT	CASSVTGSSGNTIYF
-	TRBV6-1	TRBD1	TRBJ1-1	13	TGTGCCAGCAGCTTCCGGGACAGCCTTGAAGCTTTCTTT	CASSFRDSLEAFF
-	TRBV4-2	TRBD2	TRBJ2-7	20	TGTGCCAGCAGCCAAGAATACGAGAGCGGGACTAGCGGGAGAAACTACGAGCAGTACTTC	CASSQEYESGTSGRNYEQYF
few	TRBV5-1	-	TRBJ1-4	16	TGCGCCAGCAGCGAGGGGACATCTTCAACTAATGAAAAACTGTTTTTT	CASSEGTSSTNEKLFF
-	TRBV9	TRBD1	TRBJ1-1	18	TGTGCCAGCAGCGTAGCTAAGGGGGAGACAGGGGGAGGCACTGAAGCTTTCTTT	CASSVAKGETGGGTEAFF
-	TRBV5-1	TRBD1	TRBJ1-1	13	TGCGCCAGCAGCCAGGGGACAGGGGCCGAAGCTTTCTTT	CASSQGTGAEAFF
-	TRBV7-8	-	TRBJ2-5	15	TGTGCCAGCAGCTTAGCCGGAGGGAGGCGAGAGACCCAGTACTTC	CASSLAGGRRETQYF
-	TRBV7-3	-	TRBJ1-1	13	TGTGCCAGCAGCCTGACAGTGAACACTGAAGCTTTCTTT	CASSLTVNTEAFF
-	TRBV7-2	-	TRBJ2-5	12	TGTGCCAGCAGCTCAGATCTAGAGACCCAGTACTTC	CASSSDLETQYF
-	TRBV19	TRBD2	TRBJ2-7	13	TGTGCCAGCCGTAAGCGGGAGGGGTACGAGCAGTACTTC	CASRKREGYEQYF
-	TRBV10-2	-	TRBJ2-1	14	TGCGCCACCAACCCCGGTCCATCCTACAATGAGCAGTTCTTC	CATNPGPSYNEQFF
-	TRBV6-5	-	TRBJ1-1	15	TGTGCCAGCAGTTATGTGGGGGGAATGAACACTGAAGCTTTCTTT	CASSYVGGMNTEAFF
-	TRBV28	TRBD1	TRBJ2-7	14	TGTGCCAGCAGTTTTGCGGACAGGGGCAACGAGCAGTACTTC	CASSFADRGNEQYF
-	TRBV7-2	TRBD2	TRBJ2-3	18	TGTGCCAGCAGCTTATCCCATATAGCGGGGATTATAGCAGATACGCAGTATTTT	CASSLSHIAGIIADTQYF
-	TRBV6-6	-	TRBJ1-3	14	TGTGCCAGCAGCCCGGAGGGGCTTGGAAACACCATATATTTT	CASSPEGLGNTIYF
-	TRBV5-1	TRBD1	TRBJ2-2	16	TGCGCCAGCAGCAGTAGGGACAGCGGTAACACCGGGGAGCTGTTTTTT	CASSSRDSGNTGELFF
-	TRBV30	TRBD1	TRBJ1-4	14	TGTGCCTGGAACTCCGGGACAGGGGAGGGAAAACTGTTTTTT	CAWNSGTGEGKLFF
-	TRBV10-3	-	TRBJ2-1	14	TGTGCCATCAGTCTGCTCGGGACCTACAATGAGCAGTTCTTC	CAISLLGTYNEQFF
once	TRBV7-9	TRBD2	TRBJ2-3	18	TGTGCCAGCAGCTCAACCAAGCACTTAGCGGGGCCCACAGATACGCAGTATTTT	CASSSTKHLAGPTDTQYF
few	TRBV7-3	-	TRBJ2-7	18	TGTGCCAGCAGCTTACGGCCCTCCTGGAACAGGGAGAGTGGAGAGCAGTACTTC	CASSLRPSWNRESGEQYF
-	TRBV6-5	-	TRBJ2-6	13	TGTGCCAGCAGTAGGTCTATATCAGGCGTCCTGACTTTC	CASSRSISGVLTF
-	TRBV5-4	-	TRBJ2-7	18	TGTGCCAGCAGCCCCTCTGTACCCGGCATGCCCAGGGGCTACGAGCAGTACTTC	CASSPSVPGMPRGYEQYF
once	TRBV5-5	-	TRBJ2-7	14	TGTGCCAGCAGCCGTCTCCGGGTAGCTTACGAGCAGTACTTC	CASSRLRVAYEQYF
-	TRBV28	-	TRBJ1-2	13	TGTGCCAGCAGTCCTTGGGGCACAGGTAGCTACACCTTC	CASSPWGTGSYTF
few	TRBV5-8	-	TRBJ2-7	15	TGTGCCAGCAGCTTACCCACAGGGTCGGAATACGAGCAGTACTTC	CASSLPTGSEYEQYF
-	TRBV7-3	-	TRBJ1-3	17	TGTGCCAGCAGTTTAGGAGCCCGGGAGGGGACAGGAAACACCATATATTTT	CASSLGAREGTGNTIYF
-	TRBV19	TRBD1	TRBJ2-7	14	TGTGCCAGTAGTATTGGTGGGACAGGGCCCGAGCAGTACTTC	CASSIGGTGPEQYF
-	TRBV5-6	-	TRBJ1-5	16	TGTGCCAGCAGCTTGGCCGGTTTCCGTCGGAATCAGCCCCAGCATTTT	CASSLAGFRRNQPQHF
-	TRBV9	-	TRBJ2-4	14	TGTGCCAGCAGCGTACGCTGGGAGAAAAACATTCAGTACTTC	CASSVRWEKNIQYF
-	TRBV29-1	TRBD2	TRBJ2-2	18	TGCAGCGTTGAAGGATACTTGGGGAGCGGGAGGGGCGGCGGGGAGCTGTTTTTT	CSVEGYLGSGRGGGELFF
-	TRBV7-8	-	TRBJ1-1	13	TGTGCCAGCAGCGTCAGGGTAGCCACTGAAGCTTTCTTT	CASSVRVATEAFF
-	TRBV4-2	-	TRBJ2-3	13	TGTGCCAGCAGCCATTCGGAGGCAGATACGCAGTATTTT	CASSHSEADTQYF
-	TRBV7-8	TRBD2	TRBJ2-1	15	TGTGCCAGCAGTTTCGGACTAGCGGAGTACAATGAGCAGTTCTTC	CASSFGLAEYNEQFF
-	TRBV7-9	-	TRBJ1-2	14	TGTGCCAGCACCTCAGAGGCGGGCGGCTATGGCTACACCTTC	CASTSEAGGYGYTF
-	TRBV13	-	TRBJ2-7	13	TGTGCCAGCAGCTTACGCGCCATATACGAGCAGTACTTC	CASSLRAIYEQYF
-	TRBV18	TRBD1	TRBJ2-1	16	TGTGCCAGCTCACCAACGAACGCAGGGGGCGGCAATGAGCAGTTCTTC	CASSPTNAGGGNEQFF
-	TRBV7-6	TRBD2	TRBJ2-1	16	TGTGCCAGCTCTCCCGGGACTAGGGGCCCCTACAATGAGCAGTTCTTC	CASSPGTRGPYNEQFF
-	TRBV5-1	-	TRBJ2-1	14	TGCGCCAGCAGCTTGGGAGGTGTGTACAATGAGCAGTTCTTC	CASSLGGVYNEQFF
once	TRBV7-2	TRBD1	TRBJ2-5	14	TGTGCCAGCAGCCGACAGGGTGGCTGGGAGACCCAGTACTTC	CASSRQGGWETQYF
once	TRBV28	-	TRBJ1-1	14	TGTGCCAGCAGTTTGCTGGAATCGGGCACTGAAGCTTTCTTT	CASSLLESGTEAFF
-	TRBV29-1	TRBD1	TRBJ2-3	14	TGCAGCGTTGCGACAGGGGCGAGCACAGATACGCAGTATTTT	CSVATGASTDTQYF
-	TRBV19	-	TRBJ1-1	12	TGTGCCAGTAGTATTGAAAGGCGGTCAGCTTTCTTT	CASSIERRSAFF
-	TRBV2	TRBD2	TRBJ2-3	15	TGTGCCAGCAGTGAAAATGGACTAGCGGGGGATACGCAGTATTTT	CASSENGLAGDTQYF
-	TRBV25-1	-	TRBJ1-1	13	TGTGCCAGCAGTGAATACCCGGACACTGAAGCTTTCTTT	CASSEYPDTEAFF
-	TRBV5-1	TRBD1	TRBJ2-1	15	TGCGCCAGCAGCGAGGACAGGGGGCCTAACAATGAGCAGTTCTTC	CASSEDRGPNNEQFF
-	TRBV19	-	TRBJ1-1	12	TGTGCCAGTAGTATAGAAAGAAGGGGAGCTTTCTTT	CASSIERRGAFF
-	TRBV30	TRBD1	TRBJ1-1	15	TGTGCCTGGAGCCGGGACAGGGGGCAGGACACTGAAGCTTTCTTT	CAWSRDRGQDTEAFF
-	TRBV6-5	-	TRBJ1-1	15	TGTGCCAGCAGTTACTCCGCGGATATGAACACTGAAGCTTTCTTT	CASSYSADMNTEAFF
-	TRBV15	TRBD1	TRBJ1-2	15	TGTGCCACCAGCAGAAACCAGGGGGGACACTATGGCTACACCTTC	CATSRNQGGHYGYTF
-	TRBV10-3	-	TRBJ1-5	14	TGTGCCACCAAGCTGCAGGCAGGGGATCAGCCCCAGCATTTT	CATKLQAGDQPQHF
-	TRBV6-5	-	TRBJ1-3	14	TGTGCCAGCAGCCTGTTGGCCTCTGGAAACACCATATATTTT	CASSLLASGNTIYF
-	TRBV18	-	TRBJ2-5	14	TGTGCCAGCTCACCTCTAGGAACCGGTGAGACCCAGTACTTC	CASSPLGTGETQYF
few	TRBV2	TRBD1	TRBJ1-1	15	TGTGCCAGCAGTAAACAGGGGGCGCGGAGTGGCGAAGCTTTCTTT	CASSKQGARSGEAFF